This T cell receptor (beta chain) was captured in a study of glioma-infiltrating T cells after dendritic cell vaccination. Study-wide results and caveats: Complete blood and tumor specimen sets were limited to few patients.

The time point is: after dendritic cell vaccination, including at tumor progression/relapse. Patients had residual fresh-frozen tumor tissue and more than two years of survival data. All glioblastoma patients lacked an isocitrate dehydrogenase mutation. PBMC sampling occurred before vaccination, two weeks after the third dose, and at progression. For this clone: Antigen unknown.

Profiled with immunoSEQ multiplex PCR; TCRdb holds only in-frame clones, not every one. Of around 10,000 clones detected, 70% to 85% appear once; the ten largest clones hold over 40%. The junction had 11 bases not matched to a gene; V was cut back by 6 bases and J by 12 bases. Looked up from germline, CDR1 is SGHVS and CDR2 is FQNEAQ. The CDR3 totals 13 residues. Sequenced material: blood, taken after dendritic cell vaccination. V usage is TRBV7-8 and J usage is TRBJ2-7, with 10 bases that match TRBD1. The source is a human donor with glioblastoma. CDR3: CASSLETGGGRYF. The CDR3 DNA sequence: TGTGCCAGCAGTCTCGAGACAGGGGGCGGGCGGTACTTC.